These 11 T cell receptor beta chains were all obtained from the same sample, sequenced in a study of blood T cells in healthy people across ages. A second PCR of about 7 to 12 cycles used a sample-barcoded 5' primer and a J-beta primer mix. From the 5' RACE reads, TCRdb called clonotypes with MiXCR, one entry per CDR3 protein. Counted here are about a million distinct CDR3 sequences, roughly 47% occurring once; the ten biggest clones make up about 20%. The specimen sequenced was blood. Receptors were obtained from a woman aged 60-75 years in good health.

The CDR3: CASSPRTSMYNEQFF. The DNA of the CDR3 is TGTGCCAGCAGCCCCCGGACTAGCATGTACAATGAGCAGTTCTTC. V is TRBV7-3 and J is TRBJ2-1; TRBD2 aligns across 8 bases. With 5 bases clipped from V and 4 bases from J, the junction kept 7 bases outside the gene matches. Germline V lookup: CDR1 SGHTA, CDR2 FQGTGA. The CDR3 totals 15 residues.

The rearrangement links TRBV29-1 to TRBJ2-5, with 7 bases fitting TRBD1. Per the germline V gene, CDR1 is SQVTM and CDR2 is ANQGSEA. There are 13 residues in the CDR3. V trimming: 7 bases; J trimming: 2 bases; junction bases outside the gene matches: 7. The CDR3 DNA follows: TGCAGCGCACGGGACAGAGCTCAAGAGACCCAGTACTTC. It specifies CSARDRAQETQYF.

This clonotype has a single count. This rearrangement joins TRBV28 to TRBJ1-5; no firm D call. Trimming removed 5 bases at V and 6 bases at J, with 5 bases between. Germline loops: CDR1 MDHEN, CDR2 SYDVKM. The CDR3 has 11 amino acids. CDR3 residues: CASSGVQPQHF. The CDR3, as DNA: TGTGCCAGCAGTGGGGTTCAGCCCCAGCATTTT.

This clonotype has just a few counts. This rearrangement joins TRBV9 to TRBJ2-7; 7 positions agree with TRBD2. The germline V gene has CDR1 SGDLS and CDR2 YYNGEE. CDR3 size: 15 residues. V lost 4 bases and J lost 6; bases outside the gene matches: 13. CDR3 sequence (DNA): TGTGCCAGCAGCCCGGTTCTAGCGGCGCGTGGCGAGCAGTACTTC. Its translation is CASSPVLAARGEQYF.

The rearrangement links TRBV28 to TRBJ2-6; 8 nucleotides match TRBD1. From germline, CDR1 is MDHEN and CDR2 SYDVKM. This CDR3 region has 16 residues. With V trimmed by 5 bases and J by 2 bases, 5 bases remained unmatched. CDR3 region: CASSVDREAGANVLTF. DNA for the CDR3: TGTGCCAGCAGTGTGGACAGGGAAGCTGGGGCCAACGTCCTGACTTTC.

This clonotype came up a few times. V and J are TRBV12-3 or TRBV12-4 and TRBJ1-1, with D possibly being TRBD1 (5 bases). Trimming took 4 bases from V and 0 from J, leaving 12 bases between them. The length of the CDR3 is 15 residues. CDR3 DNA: TGTGCCAGCAGTTGGCGCAGGGAAATGAACACTGAAGCTTTCTTT. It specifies CASSWRREMNTEAFF.

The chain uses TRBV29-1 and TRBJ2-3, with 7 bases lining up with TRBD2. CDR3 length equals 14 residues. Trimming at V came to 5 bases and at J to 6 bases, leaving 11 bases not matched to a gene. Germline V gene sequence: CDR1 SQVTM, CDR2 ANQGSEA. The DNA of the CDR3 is TGCAGCGTTTCCGGGGGGTCTCCGGTTGATACGCAGTATTTT. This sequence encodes CSVSGGSPVDTQYF.

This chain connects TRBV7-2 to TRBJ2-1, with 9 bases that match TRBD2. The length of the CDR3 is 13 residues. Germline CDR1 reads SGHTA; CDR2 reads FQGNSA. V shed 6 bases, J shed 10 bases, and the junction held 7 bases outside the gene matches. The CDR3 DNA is TGTGCCAGCAGTCCAACCCTAGCGGGAGAGCAGTTCTTC. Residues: CASSPTLAGEQFF.

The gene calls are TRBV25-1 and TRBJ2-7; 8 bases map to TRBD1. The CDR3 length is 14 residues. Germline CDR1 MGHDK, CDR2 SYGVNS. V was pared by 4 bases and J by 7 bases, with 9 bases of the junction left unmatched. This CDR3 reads CASSGDRGSGEQYF. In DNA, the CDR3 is TGTGCCAGCAGTGGAGACAGGGGTTCGGGAGAGCAGTACTTC.

CDR3 region: CASRGDSKQYF. CDR3 DNA sequence: TGCGCCAGCAGGGGAGACAGCAAGCAGTACTTC. The V and J genes are TRBV4-1 and TRBJ2-5; D may correspond to TRBD1 or TRBD2 (5 bases each). The V end was cut by 6 bases, the J end by 11 bases, with 13 bases between. Germline loops: CDR1 MGHRA, CDR2 YSYEKL. The CDR3 loop spans 11 amino acids.

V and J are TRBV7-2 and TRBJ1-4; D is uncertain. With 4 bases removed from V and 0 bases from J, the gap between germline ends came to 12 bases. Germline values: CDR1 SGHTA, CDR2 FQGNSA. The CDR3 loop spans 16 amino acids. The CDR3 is CASSSQTSTTNEKLFF. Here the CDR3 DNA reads TGTGCCAGCAGCTCCCAGACCTCTACAACTAATGAAAAACTGTTTTTT.